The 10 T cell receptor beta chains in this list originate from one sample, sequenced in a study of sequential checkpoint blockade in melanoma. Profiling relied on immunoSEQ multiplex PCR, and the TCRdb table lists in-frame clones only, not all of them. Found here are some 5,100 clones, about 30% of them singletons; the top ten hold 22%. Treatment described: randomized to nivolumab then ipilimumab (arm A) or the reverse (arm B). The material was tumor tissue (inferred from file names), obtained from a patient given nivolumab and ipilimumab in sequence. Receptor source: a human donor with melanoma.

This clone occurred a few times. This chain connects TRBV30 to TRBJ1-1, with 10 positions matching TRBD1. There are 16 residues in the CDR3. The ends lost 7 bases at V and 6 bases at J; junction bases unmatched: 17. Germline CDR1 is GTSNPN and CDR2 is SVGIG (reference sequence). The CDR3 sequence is CASLGDRGSPFSEAFF. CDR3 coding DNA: TGTGCCTCCCTAGGGGACAGGGGTTCACCTTTCTCTGAAGCTTTCTTT.

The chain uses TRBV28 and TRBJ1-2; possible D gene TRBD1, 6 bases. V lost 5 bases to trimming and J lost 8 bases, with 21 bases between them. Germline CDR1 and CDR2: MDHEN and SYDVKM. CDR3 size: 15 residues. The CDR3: CASSPSEGGVGGYTF. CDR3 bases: TGTGCCAGCAGTCCCTCGGAGGGGGGGGTTGGAGGCTACACCTTC.

CDR3 sequence reads: CASSPVDATSGNTIYF. The CDR3 region has the DNA TGTGCCAGCTCACCAGTGGACGCTACTTCAGGAAACACCATATATTTT. The chain has TRBV18 and TRBJ1-3; D is unclear. This CDR3 has 16 amino acids. Germline V gene data show CDR1 as KGHSH and CDR2 as LQKENI. Trimming took off 2 bases at V and 4 bases at J, with 15 bases between the two ends.

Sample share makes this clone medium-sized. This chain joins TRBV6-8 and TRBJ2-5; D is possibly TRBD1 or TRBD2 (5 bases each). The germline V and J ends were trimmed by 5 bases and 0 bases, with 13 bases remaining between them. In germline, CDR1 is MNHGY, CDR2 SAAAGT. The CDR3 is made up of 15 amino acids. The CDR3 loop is CASSPGTVYQETQYF. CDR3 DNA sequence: TGTGCCAGCAGTCCGGGGACGGTGTACCAAGAGACCCAGTACTTC.

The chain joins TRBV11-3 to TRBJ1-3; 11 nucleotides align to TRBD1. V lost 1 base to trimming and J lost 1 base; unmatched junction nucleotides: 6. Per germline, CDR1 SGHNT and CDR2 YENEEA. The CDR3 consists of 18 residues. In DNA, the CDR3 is TGTGCCAGCAGCTTAGTAGGGGGGACAGGGGGTTCTGGAAACACCATATATTTT. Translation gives CASSLVGGTGGSGNTIYF.

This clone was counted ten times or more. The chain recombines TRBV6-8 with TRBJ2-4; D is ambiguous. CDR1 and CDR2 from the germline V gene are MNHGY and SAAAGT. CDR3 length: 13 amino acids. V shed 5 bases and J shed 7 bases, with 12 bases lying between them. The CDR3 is CASSSPGSNIQYF. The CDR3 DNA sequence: TGTGCCAGCAGTAGCCCGGGCTCCAACATTCAGTACTTC.

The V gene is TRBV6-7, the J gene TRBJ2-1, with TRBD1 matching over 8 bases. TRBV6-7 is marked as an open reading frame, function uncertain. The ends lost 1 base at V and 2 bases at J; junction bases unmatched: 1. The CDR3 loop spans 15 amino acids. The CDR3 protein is CASSYLQGAYNEQFF. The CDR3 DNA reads TGTGCCAGCAGTTACTTACAGGGGGCCTACAATGAGCAGTTCTTC.

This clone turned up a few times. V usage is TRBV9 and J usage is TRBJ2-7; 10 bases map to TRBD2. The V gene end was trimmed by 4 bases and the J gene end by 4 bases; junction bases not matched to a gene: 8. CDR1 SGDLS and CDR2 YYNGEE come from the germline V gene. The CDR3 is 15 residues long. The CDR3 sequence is CASSLTPSGGYEQYF. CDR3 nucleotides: TGTGCCAGCAGCTTAACTCCTAGCGGGGGATACGAGCAGTACTTC.

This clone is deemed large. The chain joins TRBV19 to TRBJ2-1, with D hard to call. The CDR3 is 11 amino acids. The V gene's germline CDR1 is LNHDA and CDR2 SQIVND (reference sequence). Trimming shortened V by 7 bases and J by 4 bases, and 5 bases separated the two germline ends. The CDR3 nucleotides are TGTGCCAGTATGACTTACAATGAGCAGTTCTTC. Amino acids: CASMTYNEQFF.

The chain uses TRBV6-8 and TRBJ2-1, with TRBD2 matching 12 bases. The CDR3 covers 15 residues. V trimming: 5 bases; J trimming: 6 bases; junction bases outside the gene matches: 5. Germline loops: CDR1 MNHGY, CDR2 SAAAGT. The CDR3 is CASSAGTSGLNEQFF. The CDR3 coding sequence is TGTGCCAGCAGTGCGGGGACTAGCGGGCTCAATGAGCAGTTCTTC.